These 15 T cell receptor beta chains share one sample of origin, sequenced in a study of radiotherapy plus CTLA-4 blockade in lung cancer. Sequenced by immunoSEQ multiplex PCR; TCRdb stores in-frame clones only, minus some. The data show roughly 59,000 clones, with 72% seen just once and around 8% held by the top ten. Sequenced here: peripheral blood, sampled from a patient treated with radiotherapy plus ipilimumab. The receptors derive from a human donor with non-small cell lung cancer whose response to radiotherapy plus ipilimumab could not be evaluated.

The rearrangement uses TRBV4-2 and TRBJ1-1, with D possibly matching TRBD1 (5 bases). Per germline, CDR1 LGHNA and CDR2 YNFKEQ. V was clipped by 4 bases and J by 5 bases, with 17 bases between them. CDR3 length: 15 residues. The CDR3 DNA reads TGTGCCAGCAGCCTCCCGGCAGGGAAGGGTACTGAAGCTTTCTTT. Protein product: CASSLPAGKGTEAFF.

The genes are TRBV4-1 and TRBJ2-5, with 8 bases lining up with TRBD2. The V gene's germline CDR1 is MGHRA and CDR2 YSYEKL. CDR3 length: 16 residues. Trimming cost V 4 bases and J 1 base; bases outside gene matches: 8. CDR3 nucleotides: TGCGCCAGCAGCCCCTTCGGGGGGGGGCTCCAAGAGACCCAGTACTTC. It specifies CASSPFGGGLQETQYF.

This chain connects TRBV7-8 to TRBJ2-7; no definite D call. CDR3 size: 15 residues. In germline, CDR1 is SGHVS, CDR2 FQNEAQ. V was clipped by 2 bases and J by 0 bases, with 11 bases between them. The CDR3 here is CASSLSRKASYEQYF. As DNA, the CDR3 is TGTGCCAGCAGCTTATCTAGGAAAGCCTCCTACGAGCAGTACTTC.

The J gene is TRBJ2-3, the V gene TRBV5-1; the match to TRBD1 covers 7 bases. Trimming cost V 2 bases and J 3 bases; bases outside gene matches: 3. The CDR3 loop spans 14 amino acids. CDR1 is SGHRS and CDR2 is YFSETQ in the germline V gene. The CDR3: CASSFGQVTDTQYF. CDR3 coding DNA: TGCGCCAGCAGCTTTGGACAGGTTACAGATACGCAGTATTTT.

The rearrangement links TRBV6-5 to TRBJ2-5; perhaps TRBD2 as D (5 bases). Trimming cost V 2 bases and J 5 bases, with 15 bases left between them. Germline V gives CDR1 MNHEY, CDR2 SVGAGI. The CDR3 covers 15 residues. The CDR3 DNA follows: TGTGCCAGCAGTTACGGGTCAGGACTCCGGGAGACCCAGTACTTC. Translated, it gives CASSYGSGLRETQYF.

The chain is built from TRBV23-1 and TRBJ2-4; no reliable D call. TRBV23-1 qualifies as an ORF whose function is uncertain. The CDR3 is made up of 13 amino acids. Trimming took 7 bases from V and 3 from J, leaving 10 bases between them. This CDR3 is CASMFDNKNIQYF. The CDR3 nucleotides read TGCGCCAGCATGTTTGACAACAAAAACATTCAGTACTTC.

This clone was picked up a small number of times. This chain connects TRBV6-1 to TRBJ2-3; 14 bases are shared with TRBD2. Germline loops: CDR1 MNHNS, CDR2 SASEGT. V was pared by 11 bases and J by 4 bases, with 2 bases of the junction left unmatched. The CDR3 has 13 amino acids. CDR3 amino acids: CALGLAGADTQYF. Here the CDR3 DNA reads TGTGCCCTGGGACTAGCGGGAGCAGATACGCAGTATTTT.

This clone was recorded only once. CDR3 sequence (DNA): TGCGCCAGCAGCCAGAGACAGGGGGCGCCTCAGCCCCAGCATTTT. Translation: CASSQRQGAPQPQHF. This rearrangement joins TRBV4-3 to TRBJ1-5; 10 bases fit TRBD1. This CDR3 is built from 15 residues. V trimming: 3 bases; J trimming: 6 bases; junction bases outside the gene matches: 5. Germline V gives CDR1 LGHNA, CDR2 YSLEER.

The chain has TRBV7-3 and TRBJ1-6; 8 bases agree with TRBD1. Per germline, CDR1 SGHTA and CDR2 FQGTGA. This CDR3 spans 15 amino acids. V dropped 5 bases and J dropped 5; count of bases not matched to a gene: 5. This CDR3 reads CASSVTGGNNSPLHF. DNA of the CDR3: TGTGCCAGCAGCGTTACAGGGGGGAATAATTCACCCCTCCACTTT.

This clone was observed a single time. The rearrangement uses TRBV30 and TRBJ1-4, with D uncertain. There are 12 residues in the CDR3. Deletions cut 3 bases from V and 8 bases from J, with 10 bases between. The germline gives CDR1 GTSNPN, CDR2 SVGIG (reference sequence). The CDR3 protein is CAWSERREKLFF. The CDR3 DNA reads TGTGCCTGGAGCGAGCGGCGGGAAAAACTGTTTTTT.

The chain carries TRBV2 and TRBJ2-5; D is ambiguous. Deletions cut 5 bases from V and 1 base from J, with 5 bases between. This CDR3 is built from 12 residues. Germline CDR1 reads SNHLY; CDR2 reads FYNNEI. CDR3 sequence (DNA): TGTGCCAGCAGTCTCCTCCAAGAGACCCAGTACTTC. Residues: CASSLLQETQYF.

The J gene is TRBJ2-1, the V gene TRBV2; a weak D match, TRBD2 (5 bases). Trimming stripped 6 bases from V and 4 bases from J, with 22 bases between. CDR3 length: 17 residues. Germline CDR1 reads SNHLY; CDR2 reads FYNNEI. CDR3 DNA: TGTGCCAGCAGAGACGAAGTACGGGGTAAACGGTACAATGAGCAGTTCTTC. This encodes CASRDEVRGKRYNEQFF.

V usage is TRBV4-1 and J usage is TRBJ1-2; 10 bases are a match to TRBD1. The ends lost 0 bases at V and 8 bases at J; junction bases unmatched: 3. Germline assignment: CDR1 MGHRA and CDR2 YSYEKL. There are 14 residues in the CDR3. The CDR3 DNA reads TGCGCCAGCAGCCAAGAGGGGACAGGGGCAGGCTACACCTTC. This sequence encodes CASSQEGTGAGYTF.

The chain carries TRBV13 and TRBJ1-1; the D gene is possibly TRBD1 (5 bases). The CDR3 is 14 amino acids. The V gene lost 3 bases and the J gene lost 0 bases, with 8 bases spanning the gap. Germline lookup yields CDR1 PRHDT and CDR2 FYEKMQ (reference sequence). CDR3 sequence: CASSLGRVNTEAFF. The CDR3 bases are TGTGCCAGCAGCTTGGGCAGGGTGAACACTGAAGCTTTCTTT.

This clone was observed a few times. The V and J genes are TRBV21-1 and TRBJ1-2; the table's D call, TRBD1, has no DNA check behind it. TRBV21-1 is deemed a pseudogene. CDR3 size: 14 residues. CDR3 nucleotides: TGTGCCAGCAGCAAAAGCCCGGGACACGGTGGCTACACCTTC. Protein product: CASSKSPGHGGYTF.